Listed below are T cell receptor beta chains from one sample, sequenced in a study of monozygotic twins with inflammatory bowel disease. TCRdb reprocessed the 5' RACE reads, with one entry per CDR3 protein and no DNA. The sample has fewer than 550,000 distinct CDR3 sequences. Sequencing used blood. These receptor sequences come from a human donor with ulcerative colitis or Crohn's disease, or a healthy co-twin of an affected twin (not recorded which). The CDR3 runs from the conserved cysteine through the conserved F or W. The order of the fields is J gene, V gene, CDR3 protein.

J gene: TRBJ1-3
V gene: TRBV20-1
CDR3 protein: CSAENQGSNTIYF

J gene: TRBJ2-1
V gene: TRBV18
CDR3 protein: CASSPPASREFF

J gene: TRBJ1-5
V gene: TRBV18
CDR3 protein: CASSDMAGQQPQHF

J gene: TRBJ2-2
V gene: TRBV20-1
CDR3 protein: CSARGDRFYTGELFF

J gene: TRBJ1-1
V gene: TRBV5-6
CDR3 protein: CASSRPSRMSTEAFF

J gene: TRBJ2-5
V gene: TRBV7-9
CDR3 protein: CASKPGDQETQYF

J gene: TRBJ1-5
V gene: TRBV6-1
CDR3 protein: CASSITGGSQPQHF

J gene: TRBJ2-7
V gene: TRBV7-2
CDR3 protein: CASSLGPVEQYF

J gene: TRBJ1-3
V gene: TRBV7-2
CDR3 protein: CASSLAGGGVGNTIYF

J gene: TRBJ1-5
V gene: TRBV19
CDR3 protein: CASSMGRNRPQHF

J gene: TRBJ1-1
V gene: TRBV20-1
CDR3 protein: CSARGQPNTEAFF

J gene: TRBJ1-1
V gene: TRBV7-2
CDR3 protein: CASSFGSTNTEAFF

J gene: TRBJ2-5
V gene: TRBV3-1
CDR3 protein: CASSSLAGEETQYF

J gene: TRBJ2-3
V gene: TRBV4-3
CDR3 protein: CASSPGQGVVDTQYF

J gene: TRBJ2-5
V gene: TRBV7-6
CDR3 protein: CASSSMGDGPGETQYF

J gene: TRBJ2-1
V gene: TRBV18
CDR3 protein: CASSRPTSGYNEQFF

J gene: TRBJ2-1
V gene: TRBV6-2/TRBV6-3
CDR3 protein: CASSYPPDEQFF

J gene: TRBJ1-5
V gene: TRBV12-3/TRBV12-4
CDR3 protein: CASSSRDRGPNQPQHF

J gene: TRBJ1-1
V gene: TRBV20-1
CDR3 protein: CSTGDSMNAEAFF

J gene: TRBJ2-1
V gene: TRBV5-1
CDR3 protein: CASSLVLEEQFF

J gene: TRBJ2-1
V gene: TRBV6-1
CDR3 protein: CASTSREGSSYNEQFF

J gene: TRBJ2-7
V gene: TRBV10-2
CDR3 protein: CASSEPRGGSYEQYF

J gene: TRBJ2-6
V gene: TRBV25-1
CDR3 protein: CASRLTLSGANVLTF

J gene: TRBJ1-1
V gene: TRBV10-3
CDR3 protein: CAISESPGTGRESTEAFF

J gene: TRBJ2-3
V gene: TRBV11-1
CDR3 protein: CASSLAPGRGITTDTQYF

J gene: TRBJ2-1
V gene: TRBV20-1
CDR3 protein: CSAPLSAGGGEQFF

J gene: TRBJ2-1
V gene: TRBV15
CDR3 protein: CATSRDSLADNREFF

J gene: TRBJ2-1
V gene: TRBV5-4
CDR3 protein: CASSLRGGVGEQFF

J gene: TRBJ1-5
V gene: TRBV12-3/TRBV12-4
CDR3 protein: CASSLSAGNQPQHF

J gene: TRBJ2-2
V gene: TRBV24-1
CDR3 protein: CATSQDRGVFNTGELFF

J gene: TRBJ2-3
V gene: TRBV30
CDR3 protein: CAWSEGQTQYF

J gene: TRBJ2-3
V gene: TRBV20-1
CDR3 protein: CSARVGVAGGDDTQYF

J gene: TRBJ1-3
V gene: TRBV19
CDR3 protein: CASSPRDSASGNTIYF

J gene: TRBJ1-2
V gene: TRBV6-6
CDR3 protein: CASGTGGVYGYTF

J gene: TRBJ2-7
V gene: TRBV30
CDR3 protein: CAWMTGTGVYEQYF

J gene: TRBJ2-4
V gene: TRBV6-5
CDR3 protein: CASSSYWRAKNIQYF

J gene: TRBJ2-7
V gene: TRBV12-3/TRBV12-4
CDR3 protein: CASSEGLPVGEQYF

J gene: TRBJ2-3
V gene: TRBV20-1
CDR3 protein: CSGGLPSTDTQYF

J gene: TRBJ1-1
V gene: TRBV10-3
CDR3 protein: CAIRGHSNTEAFF

J gene: TRBJ1-4
V gene: TRBV4-2
CDR3 protein: CASSQEIAAGWVFF

J gene: TRBJ2-3
V gene: TRBV10-3
CDR3 protein: CATRNQGADTQYF

J gene: TRBJ1-3
V gene: TRBV12-3/TRBV12-4
CDR3 protein: CASSLGTTYSGNTIYF

J gene: TRBJ2-7
V gene: TRBV7-9
CDR3 protein: CASSLVSDYPYEQYF

J gene: TRBJ2-7
V gene: TRBV4-3
CDR3 protein: CASSRRVGAAYEQYF

J gene: TRBJ2-1
V gene: TRBV4-3
CDR3 protein: CASSQDMSSEQFF

J gene: TRBJ2-7
V gene: TRBV25-1
CDR3 protein: CATGHTYEQYF

J gene: TRBJ2-1
V gene: TRBV5-1
CDR3 protein: CASSRSPSGPSSYNEQFF

J gene: TRBJ2-1
V gene: TRBV27
CDR3 protein: CASSWEASYNEQFF

J gene: TRBJ2-1
V gene: TRBV5-4
CDR3 protein: CASSFDYKNEQFF

J gene: TRBJ2-1
V gene: TRBV6-5
CDR3 protein: CASSLKTSSYNEQFF

J gene: TRBJ1-1
V gene: TRBV5-1
CDR3 protein: CASSWNLGSLTRESNTEAFF

J gene: TRBJ1-1
V gene: TRBV27
CDR3 protein: CASSLERLNTEAFF

J gene: TRBJ2-5
V gene: TRBV7-2
CDR3 protein: CASSLGDISQETQYF

J gene: TRBJ2-7
V gene: TRBV10-3
CDR3 protein: CAISAGRAYEQYF

J gene: TRBJ2-7
V gene: TRBV15
CDR3 protein: CATSRDGSAQYF

J gene: TRBJ2-1
V gene: TRBV5-1
CDR3 protein: CASSLINEQFF

J gene: TRBJ1-2
V gene: TRBV5-1
CDR3 protein: CASSLGDRDYGYTF